This T cell receptor beta chain was documented in a study of CD8+ T cells in alopecia areata. Overall study context: Those treated were given oral tofacitinib at 5 to 10 mg twice daily.

The CDR3 totals 15 residues. V shed 4 bases and J shed 6 bases, with 17 bases lying between them. Germline CDR1 reads MNHEY; CDR2 reads SMNVEV (reference sequence). Sequencing relied on a cDNA template that was reverse transcribed from extracted RNA. Profiling relied on immunoSEQ multiplex PCR, and the TCRdb table lists in-frame clones only, not all of them. The sample comprises roughly 180,000 clones, roughly 53% of which are singletons, and approximately 11% rests with the top ten. Concerning this clone itself: Its antigen is not known.

Whole-study results and caveats: With patients, TCR sharing proved less clear than in mice, a difference possibly related to HLA. Scalp clonality and expanded CD8+ clones among the top 100 fell significantly with tofacitinib.

Indicated treatment: oral pan-JAK inhibitor, 5-10 mg twice daily. Lesional scalp tissue (obtained by punch biopsy) and peripheral blood were collected from alopecia areata patients. The sequencing here drew on CD8+ T cells sorted from blood, taken at week 24, from a patient treated with tofacitinib. The receptor comes from a human donor with alopecia areata. The J gene is TRBJ2-3, the V gene TRBV27; D not certain. The CDR3 bases are TGTGCCAGCAGTTCCAGGACCGGTCTACAGGATACGCAGTATTTT. It translates to CASSSRTGLQDTQYF.